Below, one T cell receptor beta chain is given with its context. Unmatched junction bases numbered 5, after V lost 5 bases and J lost 5 bases. CDR3 length equals 14 residues. Germline V CDR1 and CDR2: SEHNR, FQNEAQ (reference sequence). The data derive from a study of blood T cell repertoires in COVID-19. Study at large: T cells, B-cell-depleted T cells, or PBMCs supplied cDNA or gDNA.

Profiled with immunoSEQ multiplex PCR; TCRdb holds only in-frame clones, not every one. The profile shows more than 80,000 clones, about 87% of them singletons. The sample consisted of peripheral blood. J is TRBJ2-5 and V is TRBV7-9, with 10 bases fitting TRBD1. The TCR comes from a man aged 35-49 years with acute or convalescent COVID-19. This CDR3 is CASSPPGQGETQYF. The CDR3 region has the DNA TGTGCCAGCAGCCCGCCGGGACAGGGGGAGACCCAGTACTTC.